Listed here is a single T cell receptor (beta chain). Its antigen is undetermined. These data originate in a study of cytomegalovirus exposure and HLA in healthy donors. CDR1 is MNHEY and CDR2 is SVGAGI in the germline V gene. Trimming at V came to 4 bases and at J to 0 bases, leaving 5 bases not matched to a gene. The CDR3 contains 15 residues. Study observations and caveats: The later analysis indicated that the majority of CMV-associated TCR beta chains appeared HLA-restricted.

The primer mix had 60 Vbeta and 13 Jbeta primers. Produced via immunoSEQ multiplex PCR; TCRdb's table is partial and in-frame only. The table includes 100,000 to 150,000 clones, more than 80% detected once. The TCR was taken from a man in his forties in good health and CMV-seronegative. The chain joins TRBV6-5 to TRBJ1-1; 7 bases map to TRBD1. The sequencing input was PBMCs. For the CDR3, the DNA is TGTGCCAGCAGTTTGTCGGGACAGCTGAACACTGAAGCTTTCTTT. Its protein is CASSLSGQLNTEAFF.